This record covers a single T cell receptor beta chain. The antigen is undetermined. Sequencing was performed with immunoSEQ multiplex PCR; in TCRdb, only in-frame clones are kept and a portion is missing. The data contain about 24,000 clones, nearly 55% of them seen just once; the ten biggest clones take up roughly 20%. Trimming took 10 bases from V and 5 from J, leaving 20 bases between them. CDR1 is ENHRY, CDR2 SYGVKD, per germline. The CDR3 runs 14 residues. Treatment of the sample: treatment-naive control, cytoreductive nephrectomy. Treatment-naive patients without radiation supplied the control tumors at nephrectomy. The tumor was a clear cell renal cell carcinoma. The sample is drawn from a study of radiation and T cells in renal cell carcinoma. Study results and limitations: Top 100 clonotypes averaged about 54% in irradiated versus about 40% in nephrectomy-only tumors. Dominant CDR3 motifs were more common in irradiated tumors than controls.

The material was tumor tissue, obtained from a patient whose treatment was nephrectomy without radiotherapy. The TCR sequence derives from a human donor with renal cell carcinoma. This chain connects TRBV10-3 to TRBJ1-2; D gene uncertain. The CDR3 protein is CATLATGNSYGYTF. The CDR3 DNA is TGTGCCACCCTGGCCACTGGGAACAGTTATGGCTACACCTTC.